This entry lists 27 T cell receptor beta chains sequenced from one sample in a study of blood T cell repertoires in COVID-19. Using immunoSEQ multiplex PCR, the repertoire was profiled, and TCRdb retains in-frame clones only, with some absent. The profile shows over 95,000 clones, approximately 90% of them singletons. What was sequenced was peripheral blood. These receptors came from a human donor with acute or convalescent COVID-19. The donor label of this sample is uncertain.

The V gene is TRBV7-6, the J gene TRBJ2-2, with D perhaps matching TRBD1 (6 bases). Germline CDR1 reads SGHVS; CDR2 reads FNYEAQ. This CDR3 is 18 amino acids long. V dropped 3 bases and J dropped 1 base, with 18 bases sitting between them. CDR3 amino acids: CASSLSPPGHRNTGELFF. The DNA of the CDR3 is TGTGCCAGCAGCTTGTCCCCGCCGGGACATAGGAACACCGGGGAGCTGTTTTTT.

This clone was picked up a small number of times. The rearrangement joins TRBV5-6 to TRBJ2-3; 7 bases fit TRBD2. Germline CDR1 is SGHDT and CDR2 is YYEEEE. The length of the CDR3 is 16 residues. V lost 1 base, J lost 0 bases, and 5 bases stayed unmatched. The CDR3 DNA sequence: TGTGCCAGCAGCTTGCTGTCGGGAGGTAGCACAGATACGCAGTATTTT. Amino acids: CASSLLSGGSTDTQYF.

J is TRBJ1-2 and V is TRBV5-4; 9 bases match TRBD1. V dropped 7 bases and J dropped 8; count of bases not matched to a gene: 12. The germline CDR1 and CDR2 sequences are SGHNT and YYREEE (reference sequence). CDR3 length: 14 amino acids. The CDR3 loop reads CASSGDRVTGGYTF. CDR3 DNA: TGTGCCAGCTCCGGGGACAGGGTCACGGGGGGCTACACCTTC.

This rearrangement joins TRBV7-9 to TRBJ2-7, with D hard to call. Germline V lookup: CDR1 SEHNR, CDR2 FQNEAQ (reference sequence). The CDR3 covers 11 residues. The V gene lost 3 bases and the J gene lost 6 bases, with 6 bases spanning the gap. The CDR3 DNA follows: TGTGCCAGCAGCTTTGTAGCCGAGCAGTACTTC. This encodes CASSFVAEQYF.

The chain is built from TRBV6-5 and TRBJ1-5; tentatively, D is TRBD1 (5 bases). The CDR3 extends over 14 amino acids. V was pared by 5 bases and J by 7 bases, with 15 bases between. Germline lookup yields CDR1 MNHEY and CDR2 SVGAGI. The CDR3 is CASSPARVGQPQHF. The CDR3 DNA reads TGTGCCAGCAGTCCCGCCAGGGTGGGACAGCCCCAGCATTTT.

V gene TRBV19 combines with J gene TRBJ2-5, with D possibly matching TRBD1 (6 bases). The CDR3 is made up of 15 amino acids. Looked up from germline, CDR1 is LNHDA and CDR2 is SQIVND (reference sequence). The V end lost 6 bases, the J end lost 3 bases, and 17 bases lay between the germline ends. CDR3: CASSPRGSFEETQYF. CDR3 coding DNA: TGTGCCAGTAGCCCCAGGGGCAGTTTTGAAGAGACCCAGTACTTC.

This clone was picked up a small number of times. V usage is TRBV18 and J usage is TRBJ2-5, with D uncertain. There are 14 residues in the CDR3. Germline values: CDR1 KGHSH, CDR2 LQKENI. Between the trimmed V and J ends, which lost 3 bases and 4 bases, there was a span of 12 bases. The CDR3, as DNA: TGTGCCAGCTCACCCCCGGGTCAGTCAGAGACCCAGTACTTC. As protein: CASSPPGQSETQYF.

This chain connects TRBV30 to TRBJ2-1; D is possibly TRBD1 (5 bases). CDR1 GTSNPN and CDR2 SVGIG come from the germline V gene (reference sequence). The germline V and J ends were trimmed by 3 bases and 4 bases, with 22 bases remaining between them. The CDR3 sequence is 17 residues long. The CDR3 sequence: CAWSGQGIPPRYNEQFF. CDR3 nucleotide sequence: TGTGCCTGGAGCGGGCAGGGAATTCCTCCTAGGTACAATGAGCAGTTCTTC. The full variable domain, with the rest looked up from reference TRBV30 and TRBJ2-1, is SQTIHQWPATLVQPVGSPLSLECTVEGTSNPNLYWYRQAAGRGLQLLFYSVGIGQISSEVPQNLSASRPQDRQFILSSKKLLLSDSGFYLCAWSGQGIPPRYNEQFFGPGTRLTVL.

V and J are TRBV4-3 and TRBJ2-1; 9 positions agree with TRBD1. V shed 3 bases, J shed 5 bases, and the junction held 11 bases outside the gene matches. There are 17 residues in the CDR3. CDR1 is LGHNA, CDR2 YSLEER, per germline. CDR3 region: CASSHMVGDRGDNEQFF. The CDR3 coding sequence is TGCGCCAGCAGCCATATGGTAGGAGACAGGGGGGACAATGAGCAGTTCTTC.

This clone appeared a single time. CDR3 bases: TGTGCCAGCAGTCCACAACCGGGACTAGCGGGAGTGCACAATGAGCAGTTCTTC. As protein: CASSPQPGLAGVHNEQFF. The V and J genes are TRBV6-2 or TRBV6-3 and TRBJ2-1, with TRBD2 matching over 14 bases. CDR1 is MNHEY, CDR2 SVGEGT, per germline. The CDR3 length is 18 residues. After removal of 5 bases from V and 5 bases from J, the junction contained 11 bases not matched to a gene.

The V gene is TRBV13, the J gene TRBJ2-7, with 11 bases matching TRBD1. This CDR3 comprises 14 residues. Germline assignment: CDR1 PRHDT and CDR2 FYEKMQ (reference sequence). V gave up 4 bases and J gave up 6 bases; unmatched junction bases: 5. CDR3 in DNA: TGTGCCAGCAGCTCGGGACAGGGGGTTCGCGAGCAGTACTTC. Encoded protein: CASSSGQGVREQYF.

This clone was seen just once. V and J are TRBV3-1 (or the pseudogene TRBV3-2) and TRBJ1-2, with 9 bases fitting TRBD1. Unmatched junction bases numbered 6, after V lost 0 bases and J lost 4 bases. The germline V gene encodes CDR1 LGHDT and CDR2 YNNKEL (reference sequence). The CDR3 runs 16 residues. In DNA, the CDR3 is TGTGCCAGCAGCCAAGATATGGGACAGGGATCCTATGGCTACACCTTC. Protein: CASSQDMGQGSYGYTF.

The rearrangement links TRBV5-1 to TRBJ1-1; no clear D gene. The germline gives CDR1 SGHRS, CDR2 YFSETQ. V was shortened by 4 bases and J by 1 base, with 8 bases between the two germline ends. CDR3 size: 13 residues. The CDR3 here is CASSGTSNTEAFF. The CDR3 nucleotides read TGCGCCAGCAGCGGCACCTCGAACACTGAAGCTTTCTTT.

This clone was detected a few times. V is TRBV5-4 and J is TRBJ1-1; D may be TRBD1 (5 bases). This CDR3 has 13 residues. Germline values: CDR1 SGHNT, CDR2 YYREEE (reference sequence). V lost 2 bases and J 8 bases, leaving 13 bases between the germline ends. The CDR3 loop reads CASSFDRGREAFF. The CDR3 nucleotides are TGTGCCAGCAGCTTCGACCGGGGGAGAGAAGCTTTCTTT. The variable domain in full, with the rest retrieved from reference TRBV5-4 and TRBJ1-1, is ETGVTQSPTHLIKTRGQQVTLRCSSQSGHNTVSWYQQALGQGPQFIFQYYREEENGRGNFPPRFSGLQFPNYSSELNVNALELDDSALYLCASSFDRGREAFFGQGTRLTVV.

This sequence joins TRBV25-1 and TRBJ1-1, with D perhaps TRBD1 (5 bases). V gave up 3 bases and J gave up 1 base, with 9 bases separating them. Germline CDR1 and CDR2: MGHDK and SYGVNS. CDR3 length: 14 amino acids. The CDR3 DNA follows: TGTGCCAGCAGTGATGCGGGGCCGAACACTGAAGCTTTCTTT. This encodes CASSDAGPNTEAFF. Full variable domain (missing parts from reference TRBV25-1 and TRBJ1-1): EADIYQTPRYLVIGTGKKITLECSQTMGHDKMYWYQQDPGMELHLIHYSYGVNSTEKGDLSSESTVSRIRTEHFPLTLESARPSHTSQYLCASSDAGPNTEAFFGQGTRLTVV.

This sequence joins TRBV6-5 and TRBJ1-2; the match to TRBD1 covers 8 bases. V was pared by 10 bases and J by 5 bases, with 3 bases of the junction left unmatched. CDR1 and CDR2 (germline): MNHEY, SVGAGI. This CDR3 has 11 residues. The CDR3 DNA follows: TGTGCCACAACAGGGGGTTATGGCTACACCTTC. It encodes CATTGGYGYTF.

This clone has only one observation. Distinct nucleotide sequences in the sample also encode this CDR3. The genes are TRBV12-3 or TRBV12-4 and TRBJ1-1; no firm D call. The CDR3 sequence is 11 residues long. Between the trimmed V and J ends, which lost 6 bases and 7 bases, there was a span of 9 bases. CDR3 in DNA: TGTGCCAGCAGCCGCGGGAGTGAAGCTTTCTTT. Translated, it gives CASSRGSEAFF.

V usage is TRBV18 and J usage is TRBJ1-3; D gene uncertain. The germline V gene has CDR1 KGHSH and CDR2 LQKENI. V was shortened by 2 bases and J by 0 bases, with 11 bases between the two germline ends. The CDR3 runs to 16 residues. CDR3 nucleotides: TGTGCCAGCTCACCAAGTCCGAACAACTCTGGAAACACCATATATTTT. Protein product: CASSPSPNNSGNTIYF.

The V gene is TRBV24-1, the J gene TRBJ2-3, with 9 positions matching TRBD2. The CDR3 loop spans 16 amino acids. The J segment lost 3 bases and the V segment lost 4 bases, leaving 7 bases of the junction unmatched. The germline V gene has CDR1 KGHDR and CDR2 SFDVKD. CDR3 region: CATSDHTSGLTDTQYF. The DNA for the CDR3 is TGTGCCACCAGTGACCATACTAGCGGGTTAACAGATACGCAGTATTTT.

This chain uses TRBV7-6 with TRBJ1-6; 9 nucleotides align to TRBD1. CDR3 length: 17 residues. The ends lost 11 bases at V and 8 bases at J; junction bases unmatched: 19. Germline CDR1 SGHVS, CDR2 FNYEAQ. DNA of the CDR3: TGTGCCGGACAAGAGGTTTACAGGGGGCTTCGGCATTCACCCCTCCACTTT. Protein product: CAGQEVYRGLRHSPLHF.

The chain combines TRBV2 with TRBJ2-1; TRBD2 might be the D (6 bases). The germline gives CDR1 SNHLY, CDR2 FYNNEI. V was cut by 7 bases and J by 7 bases, with 11 bases left in between. The CDR3 runs 12 residues. The CDR3 region has the DNA TGTGCCAGCACCCTGACTAGAAATGAGCAGTTCTTC. Translation gives CASTLTRNEQFF.

The chain is built from TRBV6-5 and TRBJ1-5; 7 bases match TRBD1. Germline CDR1 MNHEY, CDR2 SVGAGI. The CDR3 covers 14 residues. With 5 bases clipped from V and 7 bases from J, the junction kept 8 bases outside the gene matches. The CDR3 coding sequence is TGTGCCAGCAGTCTCCGGGACAGTGGACAGCCCCAGCATTTT. It specifies CASSLRDSGQPQHF.

The gene calls are TRBV18 and TRBJ2-1; 9 bases match TRBD2. Germline V lookup: CDR1 KGHSH, CDR2 LQKENI. The CDR3 is made up of 15 amino acids. Trimming at V came to 5 bases and at J to 5 bases, leaving 7 bases not matched to a gene. The CDR3 DNA sequence: TGTGCCAGCTCAACAAGCGGGAGGCCCGACAATGAGCAGTTCTTC. This encodes CASSTSGRPDNEQFF.

This clone was observed a few times. The chain uses TRBV6-5 and TRBJ1-2; 9 nucleotides agree with TRBD1. With V trimmed by 5 bases and J by 2 bases, 6 bases remained unmatched. This CDR3 region has 15 residues. Germline CDR1 and CDR2: MNHEY and SVGAGI. Here the CDR3 reads CASSHGQGINYGYTF. The DNA of the CDR3 is TGTGCCAGCAGTCATGGACAGGGGATAAACTATGGCTACACCTTC.

The chain links TRBV12-3 or TRBV12-4 to TRBJ1-4; no clear D. V was cut by 4 bases and J by 7 bases, with 10 bases left in between. This CDR3 is built from 13 residues. The CDR3 nucleotides are TGTGCCAGCAGTTGGAGGGCGAGTGAAAAACTGTTTTTT. It yields the protein CASSWRASEKLFF.

The rearrangement joins TRBV7-6 to TRBJ2-2; 8 bases align to TRBD2. The V and J ends lost 5 bases and 0 bases, in that order; junction bases with no gene match: 5. CDR3 size: 16 residues. The germline CDR1 and CDR2 sequences are SGHVS and FNYEAQ. CDR3 DNA sequence: TGTGCCAGCAGCAGAACAGCGGGGGCGAACACCGGGGAGCTGTTTTTT. The encoded protein is CASSRTAGANTGELFF.

This clone appeared once. V is TRBV18 and J is TRBJ2-7; 8 bases fit TRBD1. This CDR3 comprises 14 residues. The V gene's germline CDR1 is KGHSH and CDR2 LQKENI. With 3 bases clipped from V and 5 bases from J, the junction kept 6 bases outside the gene matches. The CDR3 DNA sequence: TGTGCCAGCTCACCGACAGGGGTAGGTAACGAGCAGTACTTC. Its translation is CASSPTGVGNEQYF.